This TCR beta chain comes out of a study of blood T cells in healthy people across ages. Then a second PCR, running roughly 7 to 11 cycles, was carried out with a sample-barcoded 5' primer and a J-beta primer mix. The authors tagged each cDNA molecule using a template-switch adaptor with 12 random nucleotides. A single record per CDR3 protein comes from TCRdb applying MiXCR to the 5' RACE reads. The data show 1.8 million or so distinct CDR3 sequences, roughly two fifths seen once. V lost 3 bases and J 3 bases, leaving 18 bases between the germline ends. The CDR3 extends over 15 amino acids. Per germline, CDR1 DFQATT and CDR2 SNEGSKA (reference sequence). The total RNA that was extracted per sample amounted to at least 5 micrograms.

The receptor was derived from a human donor in good health. Source material: blood. This chain connects TRBV20-1 to TRBJ2-7; D is possibly TRBD1 or TRBD2 (5 bases each). CDR3 loop: CSARTAGTPGYEQYF. The DNA of the CDR3 is TGCAGTGCTAGGACGGCCGGGACCCCCGGCTACGAGCAGTACTTC.